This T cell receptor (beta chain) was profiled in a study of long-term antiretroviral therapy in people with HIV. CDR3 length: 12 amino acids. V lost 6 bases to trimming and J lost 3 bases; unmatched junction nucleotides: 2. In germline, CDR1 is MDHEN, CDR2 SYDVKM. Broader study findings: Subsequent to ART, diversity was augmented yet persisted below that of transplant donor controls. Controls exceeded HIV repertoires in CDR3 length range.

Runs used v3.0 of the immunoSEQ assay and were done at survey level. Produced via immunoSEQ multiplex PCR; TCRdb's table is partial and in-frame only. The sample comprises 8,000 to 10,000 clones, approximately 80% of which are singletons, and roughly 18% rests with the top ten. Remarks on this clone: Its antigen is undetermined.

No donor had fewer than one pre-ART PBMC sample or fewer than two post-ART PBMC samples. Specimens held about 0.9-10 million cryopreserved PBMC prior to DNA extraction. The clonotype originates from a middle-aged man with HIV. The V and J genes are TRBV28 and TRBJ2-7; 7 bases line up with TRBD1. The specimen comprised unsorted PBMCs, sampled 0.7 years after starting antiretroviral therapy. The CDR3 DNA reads TGTGCCAGCAGCAGGGGGAACTACGAGCAGTACTTC. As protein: CASSRGNYEQYF. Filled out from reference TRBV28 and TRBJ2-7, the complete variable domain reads DVKVTQSSRYLVKRTGEKVFLECVQDMDHENMFWYRQDPGLGLRLIYFSYDVKMKEKGDIPEGYSVSREKKERFSLILESASTNQTSMYLCASSRGNYEQYFGPGTRLTVT.